The T cell receptor beta chain under discussion was sequenced for a study of CD8 T cells in ankylosing spondylitis. Study-level findings and limits: Characteristic, it appeared, of ankylosing spondylitis blood was a TCR beta motif of fewer than 10 highly homologous variants.

This clonotype was found many times. What it binds is not known. Scientists made TCR beta libraries using quantitative 5'-RACE with molecular barcodes. TCRdb independently ran MiXCR on the 5' RACE reads; one entry per CDR3 protein. The table records roughly 180,000 distinct CDR3 sequences, 9.5% to 13% of them present only once. This CDR3 has 15 amino acids. V gave up 3 bases and J gave up 3 bases, with 17 bases separating them. Germline V gene sequence: CDR1 DFQATT, CDR2 SNEGSKA (reference sequence). Sequencing was done on a sample of blood, either unsorted or a sorted T cell fraction (not recorded which). This receptor was identified in a male donor with ankylosing spondylitis or in good health (not recorded which). This chain joins TRBV20-1 and TRBJ1-1, with D tentatively TRBD1 (6 bases). In nucleotides, the CDR3 is TGCAGTGCTAGCAGCGGTTTACAGGGATACACTGAAGCTTTCTTT. This encodes CSASSGLQGYTEAFF.